The clone carrying this TCR beta chain was counted only a few times. Antigen specificity is unknown. The CDR3 has 15 amino acids. The trim removed 4 bases at V and 6 bases at J, leaving 4 bases unmatched. Germline V CDR1 and CDR2: KGHDR, SFDVKD. The entry originates in a study of CD8 T cells in ankylosing spondylitis. Broader study findings: The authors reported significant enrichment of disease-linked clones in matched ankylosing spondylitis synovial fluid. Ankylosing spondylitis blood seemed to carry a telltale TCR beta motif made of several highly homologous variants.

A single record per CDR3 protein comes from TCRdb applying MiXCR to the 5' RACE reads. The sample yields 200,000 to 300,000 distinct CDR3 sequences, more than 9% seen once. What was sequenced was blood, either unsorted or a sorted T cell fraction (not recorded which). V and J are TRBV24-1 and TRBJ2-1; 11 bases line up with TRBD2. This sequence was found in a male donor with ankylosing spondylitis or in good health (not recorded which). The CDR3 DNA is TGTGCCACCAGTGAAGGGACTAGCGGATTCAATGAGCAGTTCTTC. It translates to CATSEGTSGFNEQFF.